This T cell receptor (beta chain) comes out of a study of molecular identifiers for immune sequencing clone quantification. About this clonotype: As the CDR3 is not closed by the conserved phenylalanine or tryptophan, this likely results from a read error.

Naive CD8 T cells were FACS-sorted by CD8+CD4-CCR7+CD45RA+ markers. TCRdb processed the PCR reads anew with MiXCR; each CDR3 protein has one entry. The sample yields fewer than 350,000 distinct CDR3 sequences, 24% seen once. This clonotype originated in a human donor in good health. Some libraries in this study had Jurkat cell RNA spiked in. The sample consisted of naive CD8+ T cells from blood, with Jurkat cell RNA spiked in. The subset: FACS-sorted CD8+CD4-CCR7+CD45RA+ naive T cells.

CDR3 DNA sequence: TGTGCCAGCAGCCTCAGAGGGGAGGGCCAGTACCTC. Residues: CASSLRGEGQYL. The V gene is TRBV7-9, the J gene TRBJ2-5; 7 bases are a match to TRBD2. The CDR3 extends over 12 amino acids. Germline V lookup: CDR1 SEHNR, CDR2 FQNEAQ (reference sequence). Trimming removed 5 bases from V and 10 bases from J; junction bases left unmatched: 7.